A selection of T cell receptor beta chains follows, all from one sample in a study of PD-1 blockade in mismatch repair-deficient tumors. TCRdb keeps only in-frame clones here, not all; method: immunoSEQ multiplex PCR. The data show 15,000 to 25,000 clones, approximately 80% seen once. The specimen comprised PBMCs, sampled 52 weeks after starting pembrolizumab. All receptors derive from an adult with mismatch repair-deficient cancer. The CDR3 runs from the conserved cysteine through the conserved F or W. A D gene is named only where the DNA matches it firmly. Only some rows state a clone size, as once, few, many or a class for expanded clones.

size	D	J	V	DNA	CDR3
.	.	TRBJ2-1	TRBV20-1	TGCAGTGTGGGACTCTACAATGAGCAGTTCTTC	CSVGLYNEQFF
.	.	TRBJ2-5	TRBV2	TGTGCCAGCAGCCAGGACACGGAGACCCAGTACTTC	CASSQDTETQYF
.	TRBD2	TRBJ2-1	TRBV28	TGTGCCAGCAGTTCCCTTAGCGGGAGAAAGTACAATGAGCAGTTCTTC	CASSSLSGRKYNEQFF
.	TRBD1	TRBJ1-3	TRBV19	TGTGCCAGTAGTCCAGGGGGACCAGGGTCGAGCTCTGGAAACACCATATATTTT	CASSPGGPGSSSGNTIYF
.	TRBD1	TRBJ1-2	TRBV28	TGTGCCAGCAGAGGACAGGGAAAGTGGGGCTACACCTTC	CASRGQGKWGYTF
.	.	TRBJ1-5	TRBV7-2	TGTGCCAGCAGCTTAGGTTACATTTTAAATCAGCCCCAGCATTTT	CASSLGYILNQPQHF
.	.	TRBJ1-1	TRBV7-8	TGTGCCAGCAGCCCCCTACTGCCTCACACTGAAGCTTTCTTT	CASSPLLPHTEAFF
.	.	TRBJ1-3	TRBV7-9	TGTGCCAGCAGCTTAGACTCCTCTGGAAACACCATATATTTT	CASSLDSSGNTIYF
.	TRBD1	TRBJ2-7	TRBV27	TGTGCCAGCAGTCCCGGGACAGAACGGGACGAGCAGTACTTC	CASSPGTERDEQYF
.	.	TRBJ1-2	TRBV30	TGTGCCTGGAATGTCCCGACCAGGACTAGGCGCTACACCTTC	CAWNVPTRTRRYTF
few	.	TRBJ1-1	TRBV29-1	TGCAGCGCCTTTTTATTGAACACTGAAGCTTTCTTT	CSAFLLNTEAFF
.	TRBD2	TRBJ2-5	TRBV5-1	TGCGCCAGCAGCTTGACTAGCGGAAAAGAGACCCAGTACTTC	CASSLTSGKETQYF
.	.	TRBJ1-2	TRBV6-5	TGTGCCAGCAGTTACGACCACAGCTTATTCTATGGCTACACCTTC	CASSYDHSLFYGYTF
.	.	TRBJ2-1	TRBV7-3	TGTGCCAGCAGCACGACAGGCGGCTCCTACAATGAGCAGTTCTTC	CASSTTGGSYNEQFF
few	TRBD1	TRBJ1-3	TRBV9	TGTGCCAGCAGCGTAAGGACAGGGGGAGGAAACACCATATATTTT	CASSVRTGGGNTIYF
.	.	TRBJ1-3	TRBV7-3	TGTGCCAGCAGCTCCTACTCTGGAAACACCATATATTTT	CASSSYSGNTIYF
few	.	TRBJ2-7	TRBV10-3	TGTGCCATCAATATAAACTTGAACTCCTACGAGCAGTACTTC	CAININLNSYEQYF
.	.	TRBJ2-7	TRBV18	TGTGCCAGCTCACCCTCGACAGGAAGTCACGAGCAGTACTTC	CASSPSTGSHEQYF
.	TRBD2	TRBJ2-7	TRBV28	TGTGCCGGTAGTAGCGGGAGGAGTTACGAGCAGTACTTC	CAGSSGRSYEQYF
.	TRBD2	TRBJ2-2	TRBV5-1	TGCGCCAGCAGCTTGCGTGCTAGCGGGAACACCGGGGAGCTGTTTTTT	CASSLRASGNTGELFF
.	.	TRBJ1-1	TRBV30	TGTGCCTGGAGTTTCCTAGGAGCAGGGGACACTGAAGCTTTCTTT	CAWSFLGAGDTEAFF
.	.	TRBJ1-6	TRBV19	TGTGCCAGTAGTATGGGGCTACCAAACTCCTATAATTCACCCCTCCACTTT	CASSMGLPNSYNSPLHF
.	.	TRBJ1-6	TRBV5-1	TGCGCCAGCAGCTTGGACGGCTATAATTCACCCCTCCACTTT	CASSLDGYNSPLHF
once	.	TRBJ1-3	TRBV6-5	TGTGCCAGTTCGAGGAGGGGTCTCCCTGGAAACACCATATATTTT	CASSRRGLPGNTIYF
.	.	TRBJ1-3	TRBV7-9	TGTGCCAGCAGCTTAGTTCAGGGAAACACCATATATTTT	CASSLVQGNTIYF
.	.	TRBJ1-4	TRBV2	TGTGCCAGCAGCTCTTTTACAGGGTTTGAAAAACTGTTTTTT	CASSSFTGFEKLFF
.	TRBD2	TRBJ2-7	TRBV14	TGTGCCAGCAGCCGGGGACTAGCGGGAGTCTCCCACGAGCAGTACTTC	CASSRGLAGVSHEQYF